This is a list of T cell receptor beta chains from one sample in a study of control samples from healthy donors and cancer patients. Produced via immunoSEQ multiplex PCR; TCRdb's table is partial and in-frame only. The sample lists around 170,000 clones, roughly 92% occurring once. The sequencing sample was made of blood. These receptors came from a young woman in good health. CDR3s include the opening cysteine and the closing phenylalanine or tryptophan. A D gene is named only where the DNA matches it firmly. Size is stated for part of the rows, as once, few or many counts, or as a class when the clone is expanded.

d_gene: TRBD2
abundance: -
v_gene: TRBV27
j_gene: TRBJ2-1
CDR3nt: TGTGCCAGCAGTTCAGGACTAGCGGGATTTTTCTACAATGAGCAGTTCTTC
CDR3aa: CASSSGLAGFFYNEQFF

d_gene: -
abundance: -
v_gene: TRBV19
j_gene: TRBJ1-5
CDR3nt: TGTGCCAGTAGTACCGGACGGATTAATCAGCCCCAGCATTTT
CDR3aa: CASSTGRINQPQHF

d_gene: -
abundance: -
v_gene: TRBV5-1
j_gene: TRBJ2-1
CDR3nt: TGCGCCAGCAGCTTGGATGCACGGCTAGGATTCAATGAGCAGTTCTTC
CDR3aa: CASSLDARLGFNEQFF

d_gene: TRBD2
abundance: -
v_gene: TRBV5-8
j_gene: TRBJ2-1
CDR3nt: TGTGCCAGCAGCCCGGCCGGGACTAGCGGGAGGGCGGGCAATGAGCAGTTCTTC
CDR3aa: CASSPAGTSGRAGNEQFF

d_gene: -
abundance: -
v_gene: TRBV9
j_gene: TRBJ1-1
CDR3nt: TGTGCCAGCAGCGTAGTGTTCGGGGGAGACACTGAAGCTTTCTTT
CDR3aa: CASSVVFGGDTEAFF

d_gene: -
abundance: -
v_gene: TRBV5-1
j_gene: TRBJ2-7
CDR3nt: TGCGCCAGCAGCTCCACCCTCTCCCAGGGGCCGGGGGAGCAGTACTTC
CDR3aa: CASSSTLSQGPGEQYF

d_gene: TRBD1
abundance: -
v_gene: TRBV7-2
j_gene: TRBJ1-1
CDR3nt: TGTGCCAGCAGCCCCAGTCCCGGGACAGGACCGAACACTGAAGCTTTCTTT
CDR3aa: CASSPSPGTGPNTEAFF

d_gene: -
abundance: -
v_gene: TRBV6-1
j_gene: TRBJ1-6
CDR3nt: TGTGCCAGCAGTGAATCTGGCAGTTCACCCCTCCACTTT
CDR3aa: CASSESGSSPLHF

d_gene: -
abundance: -
v_gene: TRBV25-1
j_gene: TRBJ2-7
CDR3nt: TGTGCCAGCAGTGCGACATTTACACCTGGCTACGAGCAGTACTTC
CDR3aa: CASSATFTPGYEQYF

d_gene: -
abundance: -
v_gene: TRBV4-1
j_gene: TRBJ1-4
CDR3nt: TGCGCCAGCAGCCAACCCCCGGGGGCCGTTTCCGGTGAAAAACTGTTTTTT
CDR3aa: CASSQPPGAVSGEKLFF

d_gene: -
abundance: -
v_gene: TRBV9
j_gene: TRBJ2-2
CDR3nt: TGTGCCAGCGGAGGTAGCCGTTCGAACACCGGGGAGCTGTTTTTT
CDR3aa: CASGGSRSNTGELFF

d_gene: -
abundance: -
v_gene: TRBV5-4
j_gene: TRBJ2-3
CDR3nt: TGTGCCAGCAGCGGGGACCTCGCTAGCACAGATACGCAGTATTTT
CDR3aa: CASSGDLASTDTQYF

d_gene: -
abundance: once
v_gene: TRBV29-1
j_gene: TRBJ1-1
CDR3nt: TGCAGCGTTTCAATAGGTGGGGTAGGGACTGAAGCTTTCTTT
CDR3aa: CSVSIGGVGTEAFF

d_gene: TRBD2
abundance: -
v_gene: TRBV12-3/TRBV12-4
j_gene: TRBJ2-4
CDR3nt: TGTGCCAGCAGTTGGGGACTAGATAACATTCAGTACTTC
CDR3aa: CASSWGLDNIQYF

d_gene: -
abundance: -
v_gene: TRBV19
j_gene: TRBJ1-1
CDR3nt: TGTGCCAGTACCACTTTTGGGAGGGACGGGTCAATTAGGACTGAAGCTTTCTTT
CDR3aa: CASTTFGRDGSIRTEAFF

d_gene: -
abundance: -
v_gene: TRBV24-1
j_gene: TRBJ2-3
CDR3nt: TGTGCCACCAGTGATTTCCCGGGGGATACGCAGTATTTT
CDR3aa: CATSDFPGDTQYF

d_gene: -
abundance: -
v_gene: TRBV7-2
j_gene: TRBJ1-3
CDR3nt: TGTGCCAGCAGCTTAGACAGGGCTGCTGGAAACACCATATATTTT
CDR3aa: CASSLDRAAGNTIYF

d_gene: TRBD2
abundance: -
v_gene: TRBV7-9
j_gene: TRBJ2-2
CDR3nt: TGTGCCAGCAGCTTAGTATATCTGCTAGCGGGAGCTGGCACCGGGGAGCTGTTTTTT
CDR3aa: CASSLVYLLAGAGTGELFF

d_gene: -
abundance: -
v_gene: TRBV7-2
j_gene: TRBJ2-7
CDR3nt: TGTGCCAGCACCCTACGCCCGACAGTGGACGAGCAGTACTTC
CDR3aa: CASTLRPTVDEQYF

d_gene: -
abundance: -
v_gene: TRBV27
j_gene: TRBJ1-6
CDR3nt: TGTGCCAGCAGTTTTGGCCTGAATAATTCACCCCTCCACTTT
CDR3aa: CASSFGLNNSPLHF

d_gene: -
abundance: -
v_gene: TRBV6-5
j_gene: TRBJ1-6
CDR3nt: TGTGCCAGCAGTTACTCGGACAGCCATAATTCACCCCTCCACTTT
CDR3aa: CASSYSDSHNSPLHF

d_gene: TRBD2
abundance: -
v_gene: TRBV7-9
j_gene: TRBJ2-2
CDR3nt: TGTGCCAGCAGCTTCTCCCCCGGGACTAGAGGTACCGGGGAGCTGTTTTTT
CDR3aa: CASSFSPGTRGTGELFF

d_gene: -
abundance: -
v_gene: TRBV27
j_gene: TRBJ1-1
CDR3nt: TGTGCCAGCAGTTTATCAGGGGTGGGCACTGAAGCTTTCTTT
CDR3aa: CASSLSGVGTEAFF

d_gene: TRBD1
abundance: -
v_gene: TRBV6-5
j_gene: TRBJ1-2
CDR3nt: TGTGCCAGCAGGGACAGGGGGCTTGGCTACACCTTC
CDR3aa: CASRDRGLGYTF

d_gene: -
abundance: -
v_gene: TRBV3-1/TRBV3-2
j_gene: TRBJ2-4
CDR3nt: TGTGCCAGCAGCCAAGGAGGGGCAGCCAAAAACATTCAGTACTTC
CDR3aa: CASSQGGAAKNIQYF

d_gene: TRBD1
abundance: -
v_gene: TRBV4-1
j_gene: TRBJ2-7
CDR3nt: TGCGCCAGCAGCCAAGTCGCAACAGGGGGGGAGCAGTACTTC
CDR3aa: CASSQVATGGEQYF

d_gene: -
abundance: -
v_gene: TRBV15
j_gene: TRBJ1-4
CDR3nt: TGTGCCACCAGCAGAGGCCCAGGGGCAACTAATGAAAAACTGTTTTTT
CDR3aa: CATSRGPGATNEKLFF

d_gene: -
abundance: -
v_gene: TRBV11-2
j_gene: TRBJ1-6
CDR3nt: TGTGCCAGCAGCTTAGTTGTAGGGCCGCCAAATTCACCCCTCCACTTT
CDR3aa: CASSLVVGPPNSPLHF

d_gene: TRBD1
abundance: -
v_gene: TRBV7-9
j_gene: TRBJ1-3
CDR3nt: TGTGCCAGCAGCTTATCTCTGTATTTTATGACAGGGACTGGAAACACCATATATTTT
CDR3aa: CASSLSLYFMTGTGNTIYF

d_gene: TRBD1
abundance: -
v_gene: TRBV4-2
j_gene: TRBJ1-4
CDR3nt: TGTGCCAGCAGCCAAGGGACAGGAAGAAATGAAAAACTGTTTTTT
CDR3aa: CASSQGTGRNEKLFF

d_gene: TRBD1
abundance: -
v_gene: TRBV27
j_gene: TRBJ2-1
CDR3nt: TGTGCCAGCAGTGGATCCGACGGGACAGGGGAAAGTGAGCAGTTCTTC
CDR3aa: CASSGSDGTGESEQFF

d_gene: -
abundance: -
v_gene: TRBV24-1
j_gene: TRBJ2-1
CDR3nt: TGTGCCACCAGTGATTCTAGGGCCCATGAGCAGTTCTTC
CDR3aa: CATSDSRAHEQFF

d_gene: TRBD2
abundance: -
v_gene: TRBV16
j_gene: TRBJ2-7
CDR3nt: TGTGCCAGCAGCCAATCGGGGAGGGTCTACGAGCAGTACTTC
CDR3aa: CASSQSGRVYEQYF

d_gene: TRBD1
abundance: -
v_gene: TRBV28
j_gene: TRBJ2-3
CDR3nt: TGTGCCAGCAGTACGACAGGGTTCACAGATACGCAGTATTTT
CDR3aa: CASSTTGFTDTQYF

d_gene: -
abundance: -
v_gene: TRBV28
j_gene: TRBJ2-7
CDR3nt: TGTGCCAGCAGTTTAGGAGGGAGCTCCTACGAGCAGTACTTC
CDR3aa: CASSLGGSSYEQYF

d_gene: -
abundance: once
v_gene: TRBV27
j_gene: TRBJ2-1
CDR3nt: TGTGCCAGCAGTTCGCCCGTGGGCTCCTACAATGAGCAGTTCTTC
CDR3aa: CASSSPVGSYNEQFF

d_gene: -
abundance: -
v_gene: TRBV28
j_gene: TRBJ1-1
CDR3nt: TGTGCCAGCATGAGGAACACTGAAGCTTTCTTT
CDR3aa: CASMRNTEAFF

d_gene: TRBD2
abundance: -
v_gene: TRBV24-1
j_gene: TRBJ2-7
CDR3nt: TGTGCCACCAGTGATACTAGCGGGAGAGTCAACGAGCAGTACTTC
CDR3aa: CATSDTSGRVNEQYF

d_gene: -
abundance: -
v_gene: TRBV4-1
j_gene: TRBJ2-5
CDR3nt: TGCGCCAGCAGCCAAAAGTTTTTTAGTTTGGGAAGGGGAGGATTTGGAGAGACCCAGTACTTC
CDR3aa: CASSQKFFSLGRGGFGETQYF

d_gene: -
abundance: -
v_gene: TRBV5-1
j_gene: TRBJ1-6
CDR3nt: TGCGCCAGCAGCTTGGAGATCCTCGGTGGGAATTCACCCCTCCACTTT
CDR3aa: CASSLEILGGNSPLHF

d_gene: -
abundance: -
v_gene: TRBV10-1
j_gene: TRBJ2-5
CDR3nt: TGCGCCAGCAGTGATAGCGGAGAAGAGACCCAGTACTTC
CDR3aa: CASSDSGEETQYF

d_gene: TRBD2
abundance: -
v_gene: TRBV5-4
j_gene: TRBJ2-3
CDR3nt: TGTGCCAGCAGCTTACGGACTGGAGCGGGGGATACGCAGTATTTT
CDR3aa: CASSLRTGAGDTQYF

d_gene: -
abundance: -
v_gene: TRBV5-5
j_gene: TRBJ1-2
CDR3nt: TGTGCCAGCAGCCCATGGAGTAATGGAAACTATGGCTACACCTTC
CDR3aa: CASSPWSNGNYGYTF

d_gene: -
abundance: -
v_gene: TRBV30
j_gene: TRBJ2-7
CDR3nt: TGTGCCTGGATCCCCGGGACCAGATACGAGCAGTACTTC
CDR3aa: CAWIPGTRYEQYF

d_gene: TRBD2
abundance: -
v_gene: TRBV19
j_gene: TRBJ2-1
CDR3nt: TGTGCCAGTAGTGGAGTAGCGGGGTCCTACAATGAGCAGTTCTTC
CDR3aa: CASSGVAGSYNEQFF

d_gene: -
abundance: -
v_gene: TRBV7-9
j_gene: TRBJ2-7
CDR3nt: TGTGCCAGCAGCCCTATCGACAGATACGAGCAGTACTTC
CDR3aa: CASSPIDRYEQYF